Sequencing of this TCR beta chain was carried out in a study of T cell responses to AZD1222 COVID-19 vaccine. Study-level information: The study pooled second doses at about 4 or about 12 weeks. Findings and caveats of the study: None of the repertoires were sampled until the peak T cell response had passed. Compared with day 0, the breadth and depth of the Spike-specific TCR repertoire rose significantly after two doses of AZD1222. Unmutated variant regions are reportedly the target of nearly half of TCRs that are spike-specific.

In regard to this clone: Antigen unknown.

Method: immunoSEQ multiplex PCR; TCRdb's copy keeps in-frame clones and lacks some. Of under 140,000 clones in the sample, about four fifths were seen once. This receptor was taken from an adult in good health. The sample was peripheral blood, taken on day 0 of AZD1222 vaccination.

CDR3 sequence: CASSIHHRDGNYGYTF. For the CDR3, the DNA is TGTGCCAGTAGTATTCATCACCGGGACGGCAACTATGGCTACACCTTC. The chain uses TRBV19 and TRBJ1-2; D might be TRBD1 (5 bases). CDR1 LNHDA and CDR2 SQIVND come from the germline V gene (reference sequence). Trimming stripped 3 bases from V and 2 bases from J, with 16 bases between. The CDR3 contains 16 residues.